A selection of T cell receptor beta chains follows, all from one sample in a study of CD8+ T cells in alopecia areata. Data came from immunoSEQ multiplex PCR; TCRdb stores just in-frame clones and leaves some out. The sample includes roughly 150,000 clones, approximately 60% seen only once; the top ten take over 4%. Sample: CD4+ T cells sorted from blood. The receptors were sampled from a human donor in good health. CDR3s include the opening cysteine and the closing phenylalanine or tryptophan. Each record gives: CDR3 length, J gene, D gene, V gene, clone size, CDR3 protein, CDR3 DNA. D genes are given only for firm matches. Part of the rows lack a size; the others show once, few, many or a class for expanded clones.

18 TRBJ1-5 NA TRBV4-1 few CASSPSWAGKGTNQPQHF TGCGCCAGCAGCCCTTCATGGGCCGGGAAGGGGACGAATCAGCCCCAGCATTTT
16 TRBJ2-5 NA TRBV5-4 few CASSLVPTGSGETQYF TGTGCCAGCAGCTTGGTCCCTACCGGGAGTGGGGAGACCCAGTACTTC
14 TRBJ2-5 NA TRBV15 few CATSRAQVLETQYF TGTGCCACCAGCAGAGCTCAGGTTTTGGAGACCCAGTACTTC
12 TRBJ1-2 NA TRBV29-1 NA CSVGQGNYGYTF TGCAGCGTAGGCCAAGGGAACTATGGCTACACCTTC
14 TRBJ1-2 NA TRBV9 NA CASSADVRTAGYTF TGTGCCAGCAGCGCGGACGTTAGGACGGCTGGCTACACCTTC
11 TRBJ2-1 TRBD1 TRBV29-1 once CSADRGEKQFF TGCAGCGCAGACAGGGGGGAAAAGCAGTTCTTC
15 TRBJ2-3 NA TRBV9 NA CASSVGAGHTDTQYF TGTGCCAGCAGCGTAGGAGCAGGTCACACAGATACGCAGTATTTT
12 TRBJ2-3 NA TRBV29-1 NA CSGLPGGDTQYF TGCAGCGGCCTCCCCGGGGGAGATACGCAGTATTTT
15 TRBJ1-5 TRBD1 TRBV6-1 NA CASSMTGVGYQPQHF TGTGCCAGCAGTATGACAGGGGTAGGATATCAGCCCCAGCATTTT
13 TRBJ1-1 NA TRBV19 NA CASLGRVNTEAFF TGTGCCAGCCTAGGTCGGGTAAACACTGAAGCTTTCTTT
17 TRBJ2-7 NA TRBV4-1 many CASSPSSLGMEPYEQYF TGCGCCAGCAGCCCCTCGAGCTTGGGGATGGAACCCTACGAGCAGTACTTC
17 TRBJ2-3 TRBD2 TRBV5-1 NA CASSWTTSGRGTDTQYF TGCGCCAGCAGCTGGACCACTAGCGGGAGAGGCACAGATACGCAGTATTTT
12 TRBJ1-2 TRBD1 TRBV28 few CASSLRTGPYTF TGTGCCAGCAGTTTAAGGACAGGACCCTACACCTTC
13 TRBJ2-1 TRBD2 TRBV5-5 many CASSLGLANEQFF TGTGCCAGCAGCTTGGGACTAGCCAATGAGCAGTTCTTC